This TCR beta chain was recorded in a study of blood T cell repertoires in COVID-19. Study information: Material from acute and convalescent COVID-19 was sourced from the United States, Italy and Spain. In each case, the material was cDNA or gDNA derived from T cells, B-cell-depleted T cells, or PBMCs.

Repertoires were generated with immunoSEQ multiplex PCR, while TCRdb's copy carries only in-frame clones and drops some. Of more than 150,000 clones listed, 80% to 90% are singletons. The CDR3 is made up of 14 amino acids. In germline, CDR1 is SGHDN, CDR2 FVKESK. The V segment lost 6 bases and the J segment 0 bases; nucleotides outside the gene matches: 4. This TCR was recovered from a man between 65 and 80 years old with active or convalescent COVID-19. Source material: peripheral blood. The chain has TRBV14 and TRBJ2-7, with 8 bases fitting TRBD1. Here the CDR3 reads CASRRTGSSYEQYF. The CDR3 DNA follows: TGTGCCAGCAGAAGGACAGGGAGCTCCTACGAGCAGTACTTC.